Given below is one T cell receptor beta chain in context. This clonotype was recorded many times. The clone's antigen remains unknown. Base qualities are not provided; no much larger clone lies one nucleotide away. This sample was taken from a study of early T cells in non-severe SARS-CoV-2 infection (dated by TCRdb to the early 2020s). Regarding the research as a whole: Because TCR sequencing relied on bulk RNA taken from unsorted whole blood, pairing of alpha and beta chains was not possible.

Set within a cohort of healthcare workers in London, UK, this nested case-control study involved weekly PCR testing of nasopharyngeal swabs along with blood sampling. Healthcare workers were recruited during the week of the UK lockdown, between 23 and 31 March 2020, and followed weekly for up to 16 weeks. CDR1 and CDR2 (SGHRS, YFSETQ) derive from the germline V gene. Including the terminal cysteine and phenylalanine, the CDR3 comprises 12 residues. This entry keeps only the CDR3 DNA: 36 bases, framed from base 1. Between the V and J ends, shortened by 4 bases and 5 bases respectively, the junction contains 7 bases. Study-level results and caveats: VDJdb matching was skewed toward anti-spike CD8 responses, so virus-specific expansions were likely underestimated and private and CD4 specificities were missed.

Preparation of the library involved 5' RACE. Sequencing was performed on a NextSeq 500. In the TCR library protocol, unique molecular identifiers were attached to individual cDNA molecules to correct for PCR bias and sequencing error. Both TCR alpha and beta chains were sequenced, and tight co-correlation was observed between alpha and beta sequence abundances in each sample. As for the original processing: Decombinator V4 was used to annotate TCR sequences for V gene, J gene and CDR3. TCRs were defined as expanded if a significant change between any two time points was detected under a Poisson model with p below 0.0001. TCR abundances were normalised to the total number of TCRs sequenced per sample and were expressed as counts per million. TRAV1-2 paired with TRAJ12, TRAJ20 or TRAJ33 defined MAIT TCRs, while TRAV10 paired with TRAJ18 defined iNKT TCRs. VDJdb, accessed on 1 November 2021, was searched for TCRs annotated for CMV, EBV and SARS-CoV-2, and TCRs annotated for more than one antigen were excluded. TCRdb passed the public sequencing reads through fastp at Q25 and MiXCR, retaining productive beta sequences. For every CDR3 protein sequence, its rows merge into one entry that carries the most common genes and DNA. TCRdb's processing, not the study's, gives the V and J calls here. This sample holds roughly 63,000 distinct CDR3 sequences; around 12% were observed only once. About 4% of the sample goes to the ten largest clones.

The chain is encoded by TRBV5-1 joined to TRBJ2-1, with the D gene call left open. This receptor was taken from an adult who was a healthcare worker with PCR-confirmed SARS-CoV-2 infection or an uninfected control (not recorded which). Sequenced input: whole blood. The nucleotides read TGCGCCAGCAGCCTCTCACACAATGAGCAGTTCTTC. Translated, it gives CASSLSHNEQFF.